This T cell receptor beta chain is from a study of beta chain features in type 1 diabetes. For the study at large: Regarding age, gender and cell yields, patients proved similar to healthy donors.

General study results and limits: Type 1 diabetes patients showed a moderate but significant shortening of TCRB CDR3s in all four CD4+ subsets. When cDNA is sequenced, cells with high TCR expression could be over-represented. Within patients, naive, central memory and Treg TCRB repertoires seemed more similar than within healthy donors.

From germline, CDR1 is SGHTA and CDR2 FQGTGA. Trimming removed 3 bases at V and 3 bases at J, with 11 bases between. The CDR3 spans 15 residues. Comments on this clone: The antigen is undetermined.

Each sorted fraction was over 95% pure. Investigators reverse transcribed all isolated RNA, so they sequenced expressed TCRB transcripts. Repertoires were generated with immunoSEQ multiplex PCR, while TCRdb's copy carries only in-frame clones and drops some. The data show about 170,000 clones, approximately 7.8% seen once. Sequencing was performed on central memory CD4+ T cells from blood. V is TRBV7-3 and J is TRBJ1-4; D might be TRBD1 (6 bases). The clonotype originates from a woman in her forties with type 1 diabetes. The CDR3 here is CASSLTGSPNEKLFF. The CDR3 DNA reads as TGTGCCAGCAGCTTGACAGGATCTCCTAATGAAAAACTGTTTTTT.